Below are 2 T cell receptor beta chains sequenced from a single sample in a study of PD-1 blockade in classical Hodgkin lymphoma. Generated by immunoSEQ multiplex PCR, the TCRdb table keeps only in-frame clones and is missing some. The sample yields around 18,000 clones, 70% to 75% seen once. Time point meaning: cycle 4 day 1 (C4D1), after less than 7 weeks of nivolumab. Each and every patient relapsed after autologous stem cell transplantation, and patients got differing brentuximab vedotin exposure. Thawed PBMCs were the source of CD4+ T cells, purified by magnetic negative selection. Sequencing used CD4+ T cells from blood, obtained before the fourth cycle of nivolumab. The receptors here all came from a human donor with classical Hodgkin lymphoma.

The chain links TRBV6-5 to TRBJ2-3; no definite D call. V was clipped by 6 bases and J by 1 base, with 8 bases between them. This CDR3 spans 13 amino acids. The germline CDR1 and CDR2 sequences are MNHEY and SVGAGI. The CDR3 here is CASRNLRTDTQYF. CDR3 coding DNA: TGTGCCAGCAGAAACCTACGCACAGATACGCAGTATTTT.

DNA for the CDR3: TGTGCCACCAGCAGAGAGGAGACAATCTCTGGAAACACCATATATTTT. This gives the protein CATSREETISGNTIYF. The V and J genes are TRBV15 and TRBJ1-3; no clear D gene. Trimming left V 0 bases short and J 0 bases short, with 9 bases between. There are 16 residues in the CDR3. CDR1 is LNHNV and CDR2 is YYDKDF in the germline V gene (reference sequence).